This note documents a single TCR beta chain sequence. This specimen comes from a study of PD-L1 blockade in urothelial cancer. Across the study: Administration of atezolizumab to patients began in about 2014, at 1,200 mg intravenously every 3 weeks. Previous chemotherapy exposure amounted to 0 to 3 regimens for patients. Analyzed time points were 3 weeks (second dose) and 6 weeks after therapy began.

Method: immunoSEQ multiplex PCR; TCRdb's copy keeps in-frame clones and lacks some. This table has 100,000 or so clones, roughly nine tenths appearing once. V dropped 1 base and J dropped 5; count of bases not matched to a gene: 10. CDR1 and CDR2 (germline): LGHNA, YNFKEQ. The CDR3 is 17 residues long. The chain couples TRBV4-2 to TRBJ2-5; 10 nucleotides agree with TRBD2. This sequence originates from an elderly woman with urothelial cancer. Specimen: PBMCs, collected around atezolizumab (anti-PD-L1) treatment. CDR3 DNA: TGTGCCAGCAGCCAAGTGGGAGCGGGAGGGCCGAGGGAGACCCAGTACTTC. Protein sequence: CASSQVGAGGPRETQYF.